The 20 T cell receptor beta chains reported below all come from one sample, sequenced in a study of cytomegalovirus exposure and HLA in healthy donors. The study ran its PCR with 60 Vbeta and 13 Jbeta primers. Produced via immunoSEQ multiplex PCR; TCRdb's table is partial and in-frame only. The data contain 70,000 to 100,000 clones, around three fifths of them singletons. Material for sequencing was PBMCs. These receptors originate from a woman in her forties or fifties in good health and CMV-seropositive.

The rearrangement links TRBV5-4 to TRBJ1-1; weak D call: TRBD1 (5 bases). The CDR3 is made up of 14 amino acids. V lost 3 bases and J 1 base, leaving 10 bases between the germline ends. The V gene's germline CDR1 is SGHNT and CDR2 YYREEE (reference sequence). The CDR3 protein is CASSYDRGNTEAFF. CDR3 in DNA: TGTGCCAGCAGCTACGACAGAGGGAACACTGAAGCTTTCTTT.

V usage is TRBV28 and J usage is TRBJ1-2; 7 nucleotides line up with TRBD1. V trimming: 11 bases; J trimming: 7 bases; junction bases outside the gene matches: 13. There are 13 residues in the CDR3. Germline V gene data show CDR1 as MDHEN and CDR2 as SYDVKM. Here the CDR3 DNA reads TGTGCCGCAGGGTTCGGGACAGAGGGTGGCTACACCTTC. Translation: CAAGFGTEGGYTF.

This rearrangement joins TRBV7-8 to TRBJ2-2; 10 nucleotides agree with TRBD2. V trimming: 4 bases; J trimming: 5 bases; junction bases outside the gene matches: 4. This CDR3 has 15 residues. Per germline, CDR1 SGHVS and CDR2 FQNEAQ. The CDR3 spells CASSSLAGVTGELFF. In DNA, the CDR3 is TGTGCCAGCAGCTCTCTAGCGGGGGTAACCGGGGAGCTGTTTTTT.

The chain joins TRBV15 to TRBJ2-7; D is unclear. The CDR3 runs to 14 residues. Germline V gene sequence: CDR1 LNHNV, CDR2 YYDKDF (reference sequence). V gave up 0 bases and J gave up 8 bases, with 14 bases separating them. The CDR3 protein is CATSRDLPSTKQYF. The CDR3 DNA reads TGTGCCACCAGCAGAGATCTACCCTCTACGAAGCAGTACTTC.

The CDR3 is CASSLVGQGLYGYTF. DNA of the CDR3: TGTGCCAGCAGCTTGGTGGGACAGGGGCTTTATGGCTACACCTTC. V usage is TRBV5-6 and J usage is TRBJ1-2; 10 nucleotides line up with TRBD1. The CDR3 length is 15 residues. V was clipped by 0 bases and J by 5 bases; unmatched bases: 4. Germline CDR1 and CDR2: SGHDT and YYEEEE.

This clone came up a few times. The chain couples TRBV28 to TRBJ1-4; no reliable D call. CDR3 length: 16 amino acids. From germline, CDR1 is MDHEN and CDR2 SYDVKM. The V and J ends lost 6 bases and 3 bases respectively, with 17 bases between them. The CDR3 is CASSPDSLEANEKLFF. In DNA, the CDR3 is TGTGCCAGCAGCCCCGACTCGCTCGAGGCTAATGAAAAACTGTTTTTT.

Only a few counts were recorded for this clone. Here the CDR3 DNA reads TGTGCCAGCAGTCCCTGGGACAGGGGAGGCGAGCAGTACTTC. It is translated as CASSPWDRGGEQYF. The chain carries TRBV9 and TRBJ2-7; 10 bases map to TRBD1. J lost 6 bases, V lost 5 bases, and 8 bases had no gene match. The germline V gene has CDR1 SGDLS and CDR2 YYNGEE. CDR3 length equals 14 residues.

The chain combines TRBV5-5 with TRBJ2-2; D not resolved. Trimming cost V 0 bases and J 5 bases, with 5 bases left between them. CDR1 is SGHKS, CDR2 YYEKEE, per germline (reference sequence). The CDR3 loop spans 13 amino acids. The CDR3 loop is CASSLAMTGELFF. The CDR3 coding sequence is TGTGCCAGCAGCTTGGCCATGACCGGGGAGCTGTTTTTT.

CDR3 protein: CASSLIDNLAFF. The CDR3 DNA follows: TGTGCCAGCAGCTTAATTGACAACTTAGCTTTCTTT. The V and J genes are TRBV7-9 and TRBJ1-1; D is unclear. Trimming removed 2 bases from V and 10 bases from J, with 11 bases in between. The germline gives CDR1 SEHNR, CDR2 FQNEAQ (reference sequence). This CDR3 is built from 12 residues.

The V call is TRBV6-6, the J call TRBJ1-1; maybe TRBD1 (5 bases). The CDR3 contains 13 residues. Trimming stripped 4 bases from V and 1 base from J, with 7 bases between. Germline values: CDR1 MNHNY, CDR2 SVGAGI (reference sequence). CDR3 DNA: TGTGCCAGCAGTTCGACAGAGAACACTGAAGCTTTCTTT. Protein: CASSSTENTEAFF.

The chain recombines TRBV30 with TRBJ2-2; TRBD1 matches 8 bases. CDR3 size: 14 residues. The germline gives CDR1 GTSNPN, CDR2 SVGIG (reference sequence). V shed 1 base and J 3 bases; nucleotides not matched to a gene: 1. The CDR3 spells CAWSETGDTGELFF. CDR3 coding DNA: TGTGCCTGGAGTGAGACAGGGGACACCGGGGAGCTGTTTTTT. The whole variable domain, filled in from reference TRBV30 and TRBJ2-2, reads SQTIHQWPATLVQPVGSPLSLECTVEGTSNPNLYWYRQAAGRGLQLLFYSVGIGQISSEVPQNLSASRPQDRQFILSSKKLLLSDSGFYLCAWSETGDTGELFFGEGSRLTVL.

The chain employs TRBV6-1 and TRBJ1-4; D perhaps matches TRBD1 (6 bases). The CDR3 length is 15 residues. Germline CDR1 MNHNS, CDR2 SASEGT. The V end lost 1 base, the J end lost 8 bases, and 14 bases lay between the germline ends. CDR3 protein: CASSEDYRAWEKLFF. CDR3 nucleotides: TGTGCCAGCAGTGAAGACTACAGGGCCTGGGAAAAACTGTTTTTT.

The rearrangement joins TRBV9 to TRBJ1-2; 8 positions match TRBD1. The CDR3 has 15 residues. Trimming removed 2 bases from V and 3 bases from J; junction bases left unmatched: 6. Germline CDR1 is SGDLS and CDR2 is YYNGEE. The chain's CDR3 is CASSVLGTGDYGYTF. The CDR3 nucleotides read TGTGCCAGCAGCGTCCTGGGGACAGGAGACTATGGCTACACCTTC.

The chain is built from TRBV7-2 and TRBJ1-6; D is perhaps TRBD1 (5 bases). Germline loops: CDR1 SGHTA, CDR2 FQGNSA. CDR3 length: 14 residues. V was trimmed by 5 bases and J by 9 bases, leaving 14 bases between them. CDR3: CASSIQDIGSPLHF. CDR3 nucleotides: TGTGCCAGCAGCATACAGGATATCGGTTCACCCCTCCACTTT.

The chain links TRBV30 to TRBJ2-2; D possibly corresponds to TRBD1 (6 bases). Between the trimmed V and J ends, which lost 0 bases and 5 bases, there was a span of 16 bases. Per the germline V gene, CDR1 is GTSNPN and CDR2 is SVGIG (reference sequence). The CDR3 totals 16 residues. The CDR3 nucleotides read TGTGCCTGGAGTGTAAAATCACAGGGAAGAACCGGGGAGCTGTTTTTT. Its translation is CAWSVKSQGRTGELFF.

This clone was detected only a few times. The chain is built from TRBV7-9 and TRBJ1-2; 12 bases fit TRBD1. The CDR3 loop spans 15 amino acids. Losses at the gene ends were 2 bases for V and 8 bases for J; bases not matched to a gene: 6. CDR1 SEHNR and CDR2 FQNEAQ come from the germline V gene (reference sequence). The CDR3 DNA reads as TGTGCCAGCAGCTTACTGGGACAGGGGGCCTTCGGCTACACCTTC. Encoded protein: CASSLLGQGAFGYTF.

Concerning this clone itself: A junction boundary mismatches the germline segment, possibly from a read error. The chain recombines TRBV27 with TRBJ1-5, with TRBD1 identical over 7 bases. The germline V gene encodes CDR1 MNHEY and CDR2 SMNVEV (reference sequence). CDR3 length equals 16 residues. DNA for the CDR3: TGTGCCAGCAGTGTATCAGGGGGGGAAATCAATCAGCCCCAGCATTTT. Residues: CASSVSGGEINQPQHF.

V usage is TRBV5-8 and J usage is TRBJ2-7; TRBD1 agrees at 8 bases. The ends lost 4 bases at V and 2 bases at J; junction bases unmatched: 5. Per the germline V gene, CDR1 is SGHTS and CDR2 is YDEGEE. The CDR3 is made up of 14 amino acids. The CDR3 here is CASSLGTGPYEQYF. The DNA for the CDR3 is TGTGCCAGCAGCCTCGGGACAGGACCCTACGAGCAGTACTTC.

The gene calls are TRBV19 and TRBJ1-1, with TRBD1 identical over 7 bases. The ends lost 7 bases at V and 3 bases at J; junction bases unmatched: 5. Germline V gene sequence: CDR1 LNHDA, CDR2 SQIVND (reference sequence). CDR3 length: 13 residues. The CDR3 DNA follows: TGTGCCAGTAAGGGGCAGGGGGACACTGAAGCTTTCTTT. The encoded protein is CASKGQGDTEAFF. Combining the CDR3 with reference TRBV19 and TRBJ1-1 gives the whole variable domain DGGITQSPKYLFRKEGQNVTLSCEQNLNHDAMYWYRQDPGQGLRLIYYSQIVNDFQKGDIAEGYSVSREKKESFPLTVTSAQKNPTAFYLCASKGQGDTEAFFGQGTRLTVV.

This clone has only a few counts. The CDR3: CASSVRDSLTGELFF. The DNA of the CDR3 is TGTGCCAGCAGCGTGCGGGATTCGCTTACCGGGGAGCTGTTTTTT. V usage is TRBV9 and J usage is TRBJ2-2; weak D call: TRBD2 (6 bases). Trimming removed 2 bases at V and 5 bases at J, with 13 bases between. Germline loops: CDR1 SGDLS, CDR2 YYNGEE. This CDR3 has 15 residues.